This TCR beta chain came from a study of shared clonotypes between healthy human individuals. Data came from immunoSEQ multiplex PCR; TCRdb stores just in-frame clones and leaves some out. The sample lists a few million clones; around 90% were seen once. The material sequenced was naive CD4+ T cells sorted from blood. The subset denotes: CD45RA+ positively selected. This sequence was found in a man in his late teens or twenties in good health.

CDR3 nucleotides: TGTGCCAGCAGTTTGTCACAGGGTTTGCAGCCCCAGCATTTT. Residues: CASSLSQGLQPQHF. This chain links TRBV6-6 with TRBJ1-5; D may be TRBD1 (6 bases). The germline CDR1 and CDR2 sequences are MNHNY and SVGAGI (reference sequence). The V and J ends lost 4 bases and 7 bases respectively, with 14 bases between them. CDR3 length: 14 residues.